These 25 T cell receptor beta chains share one sample of origin, sequenced in a study of control samples from healthy donors and cancer patients. Repertoires were generated with immunoSEQ multiplex PCR, while TCRdb's copy carries only in-frame clones and drops some. The sample yields 30,000 to 40,000 clones, approximately 90% seen once. Sequencing was performed on PBMCs. These receptors all stem from a woman aged 35 to 49 with lung cancer.

The chain employs TRBV7-6 and TRBJ2-7; either TRBD1 or TRBD2 may supply D (6 bases each). CDR1 is SGHVS, CDR2 FNYEAQ, per germline. CDR3 size: 15 residues. Trimming removed 4 bases at V and 5 bases at J, with 18 bases between. The CDR3 region is CASSSRPGARDEQYF. The CDR3 DNA is TGTGCCAGCAGCTCACGTCCGGGGGCTCGGGACGAGCAGTACTTC.

The chain carries TRBV20-1 and TRBJ1-1; D gene unclear. The CDR3 spans 11 residues. Trimming cost V 2 bases and J 7 bases, with 8 bases left between them. Germline CDR1 DFQATT, CDR2 SNEGSKA (reference sequence). CDR3: CSARRTSEAFF. CDR3 coding DNA: TGCAGTGCTAGAAGGACGAGTGAAGCTTTCTTT.

This clone was picked up one time. V is TRBV7-9 and J is TRBJ2-2; D possibly uses TRBD1 or TRBD2 (7 bases each). Trimming cost V 10 bases and J 5 bases, with 14 bases left between them. Germline V gene data show CDR1 as SEHNR and CDR2 as FQNEAQ (reference sequence). There are 13 residues in the CDR3. This CDR3 reads CATRGGSTGELFF. Here the CDR3 DNA reads TGTGCCACCAGGGGGGGAAGTACCGGGGAGCTGTTTTTT.

The chain uses TRBV25-1 and TRBJ2-5; unclear D gene. The ends were cut back, 3 bases at V and 4 bases at J, with 9 bases in the middle. Germline CDR1 MGHDK, CDR2 SYGVNS. CDR3 size: 13 residues. The CDR3 DNA sequence: TGTGCCAGCAGTGACCTGGGTTCAGAGACCCAGTACTTC. Its translation: CASSDLGSETQYF.

V and J are TRBV29-1 and TRBJ2-2; possible D gene TRBD2, 7 bases. Germline V lookup: CDR1 SQVTM, CDR2 ANQGSEA. This CDR3 region has 17 residues. The germline V and J ends were trimmed by 4 bases and 4 bases, with 22 bases remaining between them. CDR3 region: CSVGSHGGPGATGELFF. CDR3 coding DNA: TGCAGCGTTGGATCCCACGGGGGGCCCGGGGCCACCGGGGAGCTGTTTTTT.

CDR3 amino acids: CASSQDSAYGYTF. CDR3 nucleotides: TGCGCCAGCAGCCAAGATAGTGCCTATGGCTACACCTTC. The chain combines TRBV4-3 with TRBJ1-2; no clear D. The V gene's germline CDR1 is LGHNA and CDR2 YSLEER. This CDR3 region has 13 residues. V was cut by 0 bases and J by 4 bases, with 6 bases left in between.

The chain carries TRBV7-2 and TRBJ2-2; D remains unclear. The CDR3 is 14 residues long. The V and J ends lost 2 bases and 4 bases respectively, with 8 bases between them. Per germline, CDR1 SGHTA and CDR2 FQGNSA. The CDR3 loop reads CASSLYRATGELFF. CDR3 DNA sequence: TGTGCCAGCAGCTTATACCGCGCCACCGGGGAGCTGTTTTTT.

The chain carries TRBV28 and TRBJ1-6; TRBD1 might be the D (6 bases). This CDR3 is built from 16 residues. Germline CDR1 reads MDHEN; CDR2 reads SYDVKM. V was shortened by 8 bases and J by 7 bases, with 21 bases between the two germline ends. The CDR3 loop reads CASRRTGSLSNSPLHF. CDR3 sequence (DNA): TGTGCCAGCCGGAGAACAGGGTCCCTTTCGAATTCACCCCTCCACTTT.

The V gene is TRBV5-1, the J gene TRBJ1-2, with 7 bases matching TRBD1. V was pared by 4 bases and J by 2 bases, with 11 bases of the junction left unmatched. Germline loops: CDR1 SGHRS, CDR2 YFSETQ. The CDR3 has 16 amino acids. The CDR3 is CASSLKTTGMNYGYTF. The CDR3 bases are TGCGCCAGCAGCCTAAAAACGACAGGGATGAACTATGGCTACACCTTC. The full variable domain, its missing parts supplied by reference TRBV5-1 and TRBJ1-2, is KAGVTQTPRYLIKTRGQQVTLSCSPISGHRSVSWYQQTPGQGLQFLFEYFSETQRNKGNFPGRFSGRQFSNSRSEMNVSTLELGDSALYLCASSLKTTGMNYGYTFGSGTRLTVV.

The chain joins TRBV11-2 to TRBJ1-4; D gene ambiguous. CDR3 length: 15 residues. Germline V lookup: CDR1 SGHAT, CDR2 FQNNGV. Trimming took off 0 bases at V and 4 bases at J, with 9 bases between the two ends. The CDR3 sequence: CASSLDSNRNEKLFF. CDR3 in DNA: TGTGCCAGCAGCTTAGATAGCAACCGTAATGAAAAACTGTTTTTT.

The chain employs TRBV30 and TRBJ2-7; 9 nucleotides agree with TRBD1. Losses at the gene ends were 0 bases for V and 4 bases for J; bases not matched to a gene: 4. The CDR3 spans 14 residues. In germline, CDR1 is GTSNPN, CDR2 SVGIG (reference sequence). The DNA of the CDR3 is TGTGCCTGGAGTGTACAGGGGGCATGGTACGAGCAGTACTTC. Translation: CAWSVQGAWYEQYF.

The chain links TRBV6-2 or TRBV6-3 to TRBJ2-1, with D uncertain. From germline, CDR1 is MNHEY and CDR2 SVGEGT. The CDR3 extends over 14 amino acids. Trimming cost V 2 bases and J 3 bases, with 8 bases left between them. CDR3 bases: TGTGCCAGCAGTTACGTCGGCAGCTACAATGAGCAGTTCTTC. It specifies CASSYVGSYNEQFF.

This chain links TRBV29-1 with TRBJ1-1; D not certain. This CDR3 comprises 10 residues. Between the trimmed V and J ends, which lost 3 bases and 7 bases, there was a span of 6 bases. The germline V gene has CDR1 SQVTM and CDR2 ANQGSEA. In DNA, the CDR3 is TGCAGCGTTGAGACGGGTGAAGCTTTCTTT. This codes for CSVETGEAFF.

This chain links TRBV4-3 with TRBJ2-7; 8 nucleotides match TRBD2. The J segment lost 0 bases and the V segment lost 3 bases, leaving 4 bases of the junction unmatched. The CDR3 length is 15 residues. From germline, CDR1 is LGHNA and CDR2 YSLEER. The CDR3 loop reads CASSQTGGNSYEQYF. CDR3 coding DNA: TGCGCCAGCAGCCAGACGGGGGGGAACTCCTACGAGCAGTACTTC.

CDR3 loop: CASSVGSGQGNNEQFF. CDR3 nucleotide sequence: TGTGCCAGCAGCGTAGGATCGGGACAGGGAAACAATGAGCAGTTCTTC. This chain links TRBV9 with TRBJ2-1; 9 bases are a match to TRBD1. The CDR3 has 16 residues. V was pared by 0 bases and J by 5 bases, with 6 bases of the junction left unmatched. Germline CDR1 and CDR2: SGDLS and YYNGEE.

The chain employs TRBV13 and TRBJ1-1; D uncertain. The V and J ends lost 5 bases and 2 bases respectively, with 12 bases between them. This CDR3 is built from 14 residues. Germline CDR1 is PRHDT and CDR2 is FYEKMQ (reference sequence). The CDR3 nucleotides read TGTGCCAGCAGCCGTACAAGTATTAACACTGAAGCTTTCTTT. Amino acid sequence: CASSRTSINTEAFF.

The chain is built from TRBV10-2 and TRBJ2-1; 9 bases fit TRBD2. Germline assignment: CDR1 WSHSY and CDR2 SAAADI. The CDR3 consists of 18 residues. V lost 0 bases and J lost 10; bases outside the gene matches: 16. The DNA of the CDR3 is TGCGCCAGCAGTGAGTCGTGGTTCGGGACTAGCAGTCGAAACGAGCAGTTCTTC. Protein: CASSESWFGTSSRNEQFF.

The V and J genes are TRBV10-3 and TRBJ1-1; 7 bases are a match to TRBD1. CDR3 length equals 13 residues. V shed 5 bases and J 3 bases; nucleotides not matched to a gene: 3. Germline lookup yields CDR1 ENHRY and CDR2 SYGVKD. CDR3 sequence reads: CAISQGGDTEAFF. The CDR3 DNA is TGTGCCATCAGTCAGGGGGGGGACACTGAAGCTTTCTTT.

V is TRBV7-2 and J is TRBJ2-5, with 7 bases matching TRBD2. The CDR3 runs to 14 residues. Looked up from germline, CDR1 is SGHTA and CDR2 is FQGNSA. Trimming removed 0 bases from V and 4 bases from J; junction bases left unmatched: 2. In DNA form, the CDR3 reads TGTGCCAGCAGCTTAGCGGGGGGGGGAGAGACCCAGTACTTC. Translation gives CASSLAGGGETQYF. Full variable domain (outside the CDR3, taken from reference TRBV7-2 and TRBJ2-5): GAGVSQSPSNKVTEKGKDVELRCDPISGHTALYWYRQSLGQGLEFLIYFQGNSAPDKSGLPSDRFSAERTGGSVSTLTIQRTQQEDSAVYLCASSLAGGGETQYFGPGTRLLVL.

The chain has TRBV19 and TRBJ2-2, with TRBD2 as a possible D gene (5 bases). With 5 bases removed from V and 6 bases from J, the gap between germline ends came to 13 bases. Germline V gene data show CDR1 as LNHDA and CDR2 as SQIVND (reference sequence). The CDR3 has 14 residues. CDR3 loop: CASSRTGDAGELFF. CDR3 coding DNA: TGTGCCAGTAGTCGCACCGGGGATGCCGGGGAGCTGTTTTTT.

The chain couples TRBV11-3 to TRBJ2-3, with D perhaps TRBD2 (5 bases). CDR1 and CDR2 (germline): SGHNT, YENEEA. Trimming removed 2 bases at V and 4 bases at J, with 13 bases between. The length of the CDR3 is 15 residues. The CDR3 sequence is CASSLRGSVPDTQYF. In DNA form, the CDR3 reads TGTGCCAGCAGCTTAAGAGGGAGTGTCCCAGATACGCAGTATTTT.

The chain carries TRBV5-4 and TRBJ2-2; D is perhaps TRBD1 or TRBD2 (5 bases each). The V end lost 4 bases, the J end lost 3 bases, and 13 bases lay between the germline ends. The germline V gene has CDR1 SGHNT and CDR2 YYREEE (reference sequence). CDR3 length: 15 residues. CDR3 region: CASSVRDRYTGELFF. In nucleotides, the CDR3 is TGTGCCAGCAGCGTACGGGACCGATACACCGGGGAGCTGTTTTTT.

The rearrangement joins TRBV12-3 or TRBV12-4 to TRBJ1-1; D uncertain. V lost 5 bases, J lost 0 bases, and 7 bases lay in between. This CDR3 is built from 13 residues. CDR3 bases: TGTGCCAGCAGTCCTAACATGAACACTGAAGCTTTCTTT. It yields the protein CASSPNMNTEAFF.

This clone was seen a single time. The chain uses TRBV5-1 and TRBJ2-3, with 12 bases identical to TRBD2. CDR3 length: 15 residues. With 0 bases clipped from V and 7 bases from J, the junction kept 3 bases outside the gene matches. Germline loops: CDR1 SGHRS, CDR2 YFSETQ. The CDR3 here is CASSLASGGANTQYF. DNA for the CDR3: TGCGCCAGCAGCTTGGCTAGCGGGGGGGCCAATACGCAGTATTTT.

V usage is TRBV2 and J usage is TRBJ2-3; no firm D call. CDR1 and CDR2 from the germline V gene are SNHLY and FYNNEI. The V and J ends lost 8 bases and 0 bases respectively, with 12 bases between them. The CDR3 extends over 14 amino acids. CDR3 in DNA: TGTGCCAGCTCCTTTGACCTCAGCACAGATACGCAGTATTTT. Translating it yields CASSFDLSTDTQYF.